A single sample is the source of the 24 T cell receptor beta chains below, sequenced in a study of blood T cell repertoires in COVID-19. Sequenced by immunoSEQ multiplex PCR; TCRdb stores in-frame clones only, minus some. Of around 57,000 clones listed, around 87% are singletons. The source material was peripheral blood. These receptors were collected from a man in his forties or fifties with active COVID-19.

This chain connects TRBV3-1 (or the pseudogene TRBV3-2) to TRBJ2-3; D gene ambiguous. The CDR3 covers 12 residues. Germline V lookup: CDR1 LGHDT, CDR2 YNNKEL (reference sequence). V lost 5 bases and J 2 bases, leaving 5 bases between the germline ends. This CDR3 reads CASSTHTDTQYF. The CDR3 DNA sequence: TGTGCCAGCAGCACTCACACAGATACGCAGTATTTT.

In the case of this clone: One end of the junction does not line up with germline, which may come from a read error. The V call is TRBV7-9, the J call TRBJ2-7, with TRBD2 identical over 10 bases. The CDR3 covers 15 residues. Germline assignment: CDR1 SEHNR and CDR2 FQNEAQ (reference sequence). The CDR3 DNA is TGTGCCAGCAGCCTAGCGGCTAGCGGGGGCTACGAGCAGTACTTC. This sequence encodes CASSLAASGGYEQYF. The full variable domain, in which reference TRBV7-9 and TRBJ2-7 provide the parts outside the CDR3, is DTGVSQNPRHKITKRGQNVTFRCDPISEHNRLYWYRQTLGQGPEFLTYFQNEAQLEKSRLLSDRFSAERPKGSFSTLEIQRTEQGDSAMYLCASSLAASGGYEQYFGPGTRLTVT.

The chain recombines TRBV5-1 with TRBJ2-3; D perhaps matches TRBD1 (5 bases). Between the trimmed V and J ends, which lost 4 bases and 4 bases, there was a span of 13 bases. Germline CDR1 SGHRS, CDR2 YFSETQ. The CDR3 runs to 14 residues. The CDR3 DNA follows: TGCGCCAGCAGCGCAAGCCAGGGTGCAGATACGCAGTATTTT. It encodes CASSASQGADTQYF.

The chain is built from TRBV30 and TRBJ1-3, with 7 bases matching TRBD1. J gave up 0 bases and V 3 bases, and 5 bases lay outside the gene matches. This CDR3 has 15 residues. Germline V CDR1 and CDR2: GTSNPN, SVGIG (reference sequence). This CDR3 is CAWRQQGTSGNTIYF. The CDR3 nucleotides are TGTGCCTGGAGGCAACAGGGGACCTCTGGAAACACCATATATTTT.

This sequence joins TRBV18 and TRBJ1-1; 11 nucleotides agree with TRBD1. Germline trimming cut 2 bases from V and 5 bases from J; bases unmatched to any gene: 4. CDR3 length equals 15 residues. Per the germline V gene, CDR1 is KGHSH and CDR2 is LQKENI. CDR3 amino acids: CASSPGQGAGTEAFF. CDR3 sequence (DNA): TGTGCCAGCTCACCAGGACAGGGGGCAGGGACTGAAGCTTTCTTT.

V is TRBV12-3 or TRBV12-4 and J is TRBJ1-2; a weak D match, TRBD1 (6 bases). Trimming shortened V by 3 bases and J by 8 bases, and 10 bases separated the two germline ends. This CDR3 is built from 12 residues. CDR3 bases: TGTGCCAGCAGTTTGGGTGGGGGCGGCTACACCTTC. This codes for CASSLGGGGYTF.

The rearrangement uses TRBV10-3 and TRBJ2-3; 8 bases are shared with TRBD2. V lost 11 bases to trimming and J lost 5 bases; unmatched junction nucleotides: 12. CDR3 length equals 14 residues. Germline-derived CDR1 and CDR2 are ENHRY and SYGVKD. CDR3: CALLGLAEIDTQYF. In DNA form, the CDR3 reads TGTGCCCTCCTCGGACTAGCAGAGATAGATACGCAGTATTTT.

The chain employs TRBV7-3 and TRBJ2-3; D is possibly TRBD2 (6 bases). Germline V gene lookup returns CDR1 SGHTA and CDR2 FQGTGA. The CDR3 runs to 14 residues. Trimming stripped 6 bases from V and 0 bases from J, with 10 bases between. The CDR3 DNA reads TGTGCCAGCAGTTCAGGGACTAGCACAGATACGCAGTATTTT. Translated: CASSSGTSTDTQYF.

The chain has TRBV6-1 and TRBJ2-1, with 7 positions matching TRBD1. The CDR3 sequence is 15 residues long. Losses at the gene ends were 5 bases for V and 5 bases for J; bases not matched to a gene: 9. Germline V gene data show CDR1 as MNHNS and CDR2 as SASEGT. The chain's CDR3 is CASSFARGNDNEQFF. CDR3 nucleotides: TGTGCCAGCAGTTTCGCCAGGGGGAACGACAATGAGCAGTTCTTC.

The rearrangement joins TRBV6-6 to TRBJ2-7, with 9 bases that match TRBD1. This CDR3 spans 14 amino acids. Per germline, CDR1 MNHNY and CDR2 SVGAGI (reference sequence). Losses at the gene ends were 7 bases for V and 9 bases for J; bases not matched to a gene: 13. CDR3 sequence (DNA): TGTGCCAGCACCCAGACAGGGGGATCTCCGGGGCAGTACTTC. Translated, it gives CASTQTGGSPGQYF.

The chain has TRBV4-1 and TRBJ2-7; tentative D call: TRBD2 (6 bases). Trimming removed 1 base from V and 4 bases from J, with 14 bases in between. CDR1 is MGHRA and CDR2 is YSYEKL in the germline V gene. This CDR3 region has 15 residues. Here the CDR3 DNA reads TGCGCCAGCAGCCAAGTATCGGGAGTCGGGTACGAGCAGTACTTC. Residues: CASSQVSGVGYEQYF.

The chain couples TRBV19 to TRBJ2-1, with 11 bases fitting TRBD2. The junction had 11 bases not matched to a gene; V was cut back by 4 bases and J by 12 bases. Looked up from germline, CDR1 is LNHDA and CDR2 is SQIVND (reference sequence). The CDR3 is made up of 15 amino acids. The chain's CDR3 is CASSSSLAGGAGQFF. CDR3 nucleotide sequence: TGTGCCAGTAGTAGTTCCCTAGCGGGGGGCGCGGGGCAGTTCTTC.

In this sample, this clone turned up a few times. V gene TRBV7-8 combines with J gene TRBJ1-1; 7 positions agree with TRBD1. The CDR3 covers 15 residues. V was pared by 6 bases and J by 5 bases, with 12 bases of the junction left unmatched. CDR1 is SGHVS and CDR2 is FQNEAQ in the germline V gene. The CDR3 DNA sequence: TGTGCCAGCAGGGCTCAACAGGGGTCTATTACTGAAGCTTTCTTT. Encoded protein: CASRAQQGSITEAFF.

V and J are TRBV24-1 and TRBJ2-1, with a weak D call TRBD2 (5 bases). The CDR3 has 13 amino acids. Germline CDR1 is KGHDR and CDR2 is SFDVKD. Trimming took 9 bases from V and 4 from J, leaving 12 bases between them. The CDR3: CATGSEVYNEQFF. In nucleotides, the CDR3 is TGTGCCACCGGTAGCGAAGTTTACAATGAGCAGTTCTTC.

This clone was recorded a few times. The chain has TRBV30 and TRBJ2-2, with D possibly matching TRBD1 (6 bases). Germline V gene data show CDR1 as GTSNPN and CDR2 as SVGIG (reference sequence). Trimming left V 5 bases short and J 5 bases short, with 12 bases between. The CDR3 covers 13 residues. The CDR3 DNA reads TGTGCCTGGGACAGGACGCCTACCGGGGAGCTGTTTTTT. This codes for CAWDRTPTGELFF.

The CDR3 region has the DNA TGCGCCAGCAGCTTGGGATATGCGGGAGGGCGGATCAAAAACATTCAGTACTTC. As protein: CASSLGYAGGRIKNIQYF. This chain joins TRBV5-1 and TRBJ2-4, with 9 bases identical to TRBD2. This CDR3 comprises 18 residues. Trimming cost V 0 bases and J 3 bases; bases outside gene matches: 10. The germline CDR1 and CDR2 sequences are SGHRS and YFSETQ.

J is TRBJ2-5 and V is TRBV7-2; 12 bases map to TRBD2. Trimming cost V 3 bases and J 5 bases; bases outside gene matches: 4. CDR1 and CDR2 (germline): SGHTA, FQGNSA. This CDR3 has 15 amino acids. The CDR3 region is CASSFEGLAGETQYF. The CDR3 DNA follows: TGTGCCAGCAGCTTCGAGGGACTAGCGGGCGAGACCCAGTACTTC.

J is TRBJ1-2 and V is TRBV5-6; D ambiguous. Germline CDR1 is SGHDT and CDR2 is YYEEEE. The CDR3 is 15 residues long. The ends were cut back, 4 bases at V and 4 bases at J, with 17 bases in the middle. CDR3 bases: TGTGCCAGCAGCCCCACCGGCGCAGGATTCTATGGCTACACCTTC. Its translation is CASSPTGAGFYGYTF.

This sequence joins TRBV28 and TRBJ2-7, with D perhaps matching TRBD1 (6 bases). Trimming stripped 3 bases from V and 4 bases from J, with 16 bases between. The germline gives CDR1 MDHEN, CDR2 SYDVKM. This CDR3 contains 15 residues. DNA for the CDR3: TGTGCCAGCAGTTTTACAGGGCTGGTAAGTTACGAGCAGTACTTC. It codes for CASSFTGLVSYEQYF.

This clone occurred a few times. The chain recombines TRBV6-2 or TRBV6-3 with TRBJ1-6, with 10 bases lining up with TRBD1. This CDR3 region has 15 residues. The V gene's germline CDR1 is MNHEY and CDR2 SVGEGT. The J segment lost 10 bases and the V segment lost 5 bases, leaving 8 bases of the junction unmatched. The CDR3 sequence: CASSVDGTGDSPLHF. CDR3 nucleotide sequence: TGTGCCAGCAGTGTCGACGGGACAGGGGACTCACCCCTCCACTTT.

The chain is built from TRBV4-1 and TRBJ2-7; D gene uncertain. The V end was cut by 1 base, the J end by 4 bases, with 11 bases between. Per the germline V gene, CDR1 is MGHRA and CDR2 is YSYEKL. This CDR3 comprises 14 residues. The CDR3 reads CASSQVADRYEQYF. In DNA, the CDR3 is TGCGCCAGCAGCCAAGTCGCAGATCGTTACGAGCAGTACTTC.

This rearrangement joins TRBV24-1 to TRBJ2-3, with TRBD2 identical over 8 bases. The CDR3 runs to 16 residues. Germline lookup yields CDR1 KGHDR and CDR2 SFDVKD. V trimming: 6 bases; J trimming: 1 base; junction bases outside the gene matches: 8. CDR3 sequence: CATSPPEAGGTDTQYF. The CDR3, as DNA: TGTGCCACCAGTCCCCCCGAAGCGGGAGGCACAGATACGCAGTATTTT.

This rearrangement joins TRBV5-1 to TRBJ2-3; 9 bases fit TRBD1. From germline, CDR1 is SGHRS and CDR2 YFSETQ. The CDR3 is made up of 15 amino acids. The J segment lost 4 bases and the V segment lost 4 bases, leaving 7 bases of the junction unmatched. The CDR3 DNA sequence: TGCGCCAGCAGCCGAGGACAGGGGCCTGCAGATACGCAGTATTTT. Protein sequence: CASSRGQGPADTQYF.

The chain links TRBV13 to TRBJ2-7; D gene unclear. From germline, CDR1 is PRHDT and CDR2 FYEKMQ (reference sequence). The CDR3 has 14 amino acids. V was clipped by 5 bases and J by 0 bases, with 11 bases between them. CDR3 DNA sequence: TGTGCCAGCAGCCATGGGCTTAGCTCCTACGAGCAGTACTTC. This translates into CASSHGLSSYEQYF.